This passage covers 13 T cell receptor beta chains from one sample sequenced in a study of T cell repertoires in cytomegalovirus infection. TCRdb processed the reads anew with MiXCR; each CDR3 protein has one entry. The sample has some 320,000 distinct CDR3 sequences, more than 8% seen once; the top ten hold around 4%. Material: PBMCs. These receptors were collected from a human donor in good health (CMV status not recorded). Some clones in this sample may be carry-over from other donors' samples.

Concerning this clonotype itself: A much more abundant neighbour one base away suggests this may be a read error. CDR3 loop: CASSQDSGYDEQFF. Here the CDR3 DNA reads TGTGCCAGCAGCCAAGATAGTGGTTACGATGAGCAGTTCTTC. V and J are TRBV4-2 and TRBJ2-1, with D unresolved. Trimming pared 0 bases from V and 8 bases from J, leaving 11 bases between. The CDR3 consists of 14 residues. Germline V gene data show CDR1 as LGHNA and CDR2 as YNFKEQ.

V and J are TRBV2 and TRBJ1-1, with a possible D match to TRBD1 (6 bases). This CDR3 contains 14 residues. V was cut by 10 bases and J by 1 base, with 16 bases left in between. Germline lookup yields CDR1 SNHLY and CDR2 FYNNEI. CDR3: CATTDSNSNTEAFF. In nucleotides, the CDR3 is TGTGCCACCACGGACAGCAATTCGAACACTGAAGCTTTCTTT.

The chain carries TRBV20-1 and TRBJ1-6; tentative D call: TRBD1 (5 bases). The V end was cut by 2 bases, the J end by 8 bases, with 10 bases between. The CDR3 has 13 residues. The germline gives CDR1 DFQATT, CDR2 SNEGSKA (reference sequence). DNA for the CDR3: TGCAGTGCTAGAAAGGGGTTTGATTCACCCCTCCACTTT. The encoded protein is CSARKGFDSPLHF.

This clonotype was found many times. The V call is TRBV7-9, the J call TRBJ2-1, with unresolved D. The CDR3 runs 14 residues. Trimming shortened V by 6 bases and J by 10 bases, and 19 bases separated the two germline ends. Germline V gives CDR1 SEHNR, CDR2 FQNEAQ (reference sequence). The CDR3 protein is CASRPGSQVWEQFF. The CDR3 DNA reads TGTGCCAGCAGACCCGGGTCCCAAGTTTGGGAGCAGTTCTTC. The variable domain in full, completed from reference TRBV7-9 and TRBJ2-1, reads DTGVSQNPRHKITKRGQNVTFRCDPISEHNRLYWYRQTLGQGPEFLTYFQNEAQLEKSRLLSDRFSAERPKGSFSTLEIQRTEQGDSAMYLCASRPGSQVWEQFFGPGTRLTVL.

This clonotype was seen many times. V gene TRBV7-2 combines with J gene TRBJ2-4; D gene unclear. The V end lost 5 bases, the J end lost 7 bases, and 15 bases lay between the germline ends. The CDR3 has 14 amino acids. Germline CDR1 is SGHTA and CDR2 is FQGNSA. The CDR3 sequence is CASSRTTTGNIQYF. The DNA for the CDR3 is TGTGCCAGCAGCCGAACCACTACCGGGAACATTCAGTACTTC.

This clonotype was picked up a small number of times. This chain's CDR3 is CASSQSNRVAGNTIYF. In DNA form, the CDR3 reads TGCGCCAGCAGCCAATCAAACAGGGTTGCTGGAAACACCATATATTTT. This chain links TRBV4-3 with TRBJ1-3, with D possibly being TRBD1 (6 bases). Germline V lookup: CDR1 LGHNA, CDR2 YSLEER. The CDR3 consists of 16 residues. Trimming removed 2 bases at V and 2 bases at J, with 13 bases between.

There are a few counts of this clonotype. This chain links TRBV20-1 with TRBJ1-2; D is possibly TRBD1 (5 bases). Germline CDR1 reads DFQATT; CDR2 reads SNEGSKA (reference sequence). CDR3 size: 17 residues. Trimming removed 0 bases from V and 1 base from J, with 18 bases in between. CDR3 sequence: CSARDPGEQGFNYGYTF. In DNA, the CDR3 is TGCAGTGCTAGAGATCCGGGTGAGCAGGGCTTTAACTATGGCTACACCTTC.

The chain joins TRBV12-3 or TRBV12-4 to TRBJ1-5, with a tentative D call TRBD1 (5 bases). The V and J ends lost 5 bases and 0 bases respectively, with 11 bases between them. This CDR3 has 15 amino acids. The CDR3 here is CASSQGALSNQPQHF. DNA of the CDR3: TGTGCCAGCAGTCAAGGGGCTCTTAGCAATCAGCCCCAGCATTTT.

This clonotype occurred a few times. The V call is TRBV7-6, the J call TRBJ1-4; D is undetermined. The CDR3 runs 9 residues. Germline V lookup: CDR1 SGHVS, CDR2 FNYEAQ. The ends were cut back, 10 bases at V and 6 bases at J, with 3 bases in the middle. CDR3 nucleotide sequence: TGTGCCACCTATGAAAAACTGTTTTTT. Its translation is CATYEKLFF. Supplemented by reference TRBV7-6 and TRBJ1-4, the full variable domain reads GAGVSQSPRYKVTKRGQDVALRCDPISGHVSLYWYRQALGQGPEFLTYFNYEAQQDKSGLPNDRFSAERPEGSISTLTIQRTEQRDSAMYRCATYEKLFFGSGTQLSVL.

The gene calls are TRBV24-1 and TRBJ2-2; tentatively, D is TRBD2 (6 bases). V was pared by 1 base and J by 6 bases, with 17 bases between. CDR3 size: 17 residues. Per the germline V gene, CDR1 is KGHDR and CDR2 is SFDVKD. The CDR3 region is CATSDFPGLTLPGELFF. The CDR3 nucleotides are TGTGCCACCAGTGATTTCCCGGGACTTACTCTCCCCGGGGAGCTGTTTTTT.

In its sample, this clonotype was seen many times. This chain joins TRBV6-2 or TRBV6-3 and TRBJ2-7; 8 positions agree with TRBD1. CDR3 size: 14 residues. V trimming: 2 bases; J trimming: 6 bases; junction bases outside the gene matches: 6. CDR1 is MNHEY, CDR2 SVGEGT, per germline. The CDR3 DNA reads TGTGCCAGCAGTTACGGACAGGGACCTGGCGAGCAGTACTTC. It is translated as CASSYGQGPGEQYF.

This chain joins TRBV5-1 and TRBJ1-4; D perhaps matches TRBD1 (5 bases). The V end was cut by 3 bases, the J end by 3 bases, with 12 bases between. Germline V lookup: CDR1 SGHRS, CDR2 YFSETQ. The CDR3 totals 15 residues. The CDR3 DNA follows: TGCGCCAGCAGCTCAGGGAGTTTGGCTAATGAAAAACTGTTTTTT. Encoded protein: CASSSGSLANEKLFF.

This clonotype was counted at least ten times. The J gene is TRBJ2-3, the V gene TRBV15; 11 bases are a match to TRBD2. CDR1 LNHNV and CDR2 YYDKDF come from the germline V gene (reference sequence). CDR3 length: 15 amino acids. The V segment lost 0 bases and the J segment 5 bases; nucleotides outside the gene matches: 1. CDR3 amino acids: CATSRELAGVDTQYF. The CDR3 nucleotides read TGTGCCACCAGCAGAGAACTAGCGGGAGTAGATACGCAGTATTTT. The full variable domain, its missing parts supplied by reference TRBV15 and TRBJ2-3, is DAMVIQNPRYQVTQFGKPVTLSCSQTLNHNVMYWYQQKSSQAPKLLFHYYDKDFNNEADTPDNFQSRRPNTSFCFLDIRSPGLGDTAMYLCATSRELAGVDTQYFGPGTRLTVL.